Presented here are 23 T cell receptor beta chains from one specimen sequenced in a study of blood T cell repertoires in COVID-19. Only in-frame clones appear in the TCRdb table, and some are missing; sequencing was by immunoSEQ multiplex PCR. The repertoire holds a few hundred thousand clones, roughly 91% seen once, with 1.2% in the top ten. Specimen: PBMCs or T cells enriched from blood (not recorded which). The receptors were sampled from a woman younger than 30 who had recovered from COVID-19.

The V gene is TRBV11-2, the J gene TRBJ1-2; weak D call: TRBD1 (5 bases). V lost 1 base and J lost 3, with 6 bases in between. Per the germline V gene, CDR1 is SGHAT and CDR2 is FQNNGV. The CDR3 has 13 amino acids. The CDR3 DNA sequence: TGTGCCAGCAGCTTAGTAGGGGACTATGGCTACACCTTC. This codes for CASSLVGDYGYTF.

The chain is built from TRBV7-9 and TRBJ1-5; 8 positions agree with TRBD1. In germline, CDR1 is SEHNR, CDR2 FQNEAQ (reference sequence). This CDR3 contains 16 residues. Trimming took 4 bases from V and 0 from J; bases not matched to a gene: 5. The CDR3 DNA reads TGTGCCAGCAGCTCCCAGGGACAGGATAGCAATCAGCCCCAGCATTTT. Translating it yields CASSSQGQDSNQPQHF.

The CDR3 reads CSVVARTKNEQFF. In DNA, the CDR3 is TGCAGCGTAGTCGCACGGACAAAAAATGAGCAGTTCTTC. V is TRBV29-1 and J is TRBJ2-1; D might be TRBD1 (5 bases). Germline CDR1 and CDR2: SQVTM and ANQGSEA. Trimming cost V 6 bases and J 7 bases, with 16 bases left between them. CDR3 length: 13 residues.

The chain is built from TRBV19 and TRBJ2-2; 9 bases fit TRBD1. V dropped 3 bases and J dropped 5; count of bases not matched to a gene: 4. CDR3 length equals 15 residues. Looked up from germline, CDR1 is LNHDA and CDR2 is SQIVND (reference sequence). CDR3 sequence: CASSMTGGRTGELFF. CDR3 nucleotide sequence: TGTGCCAGTAGTATGACAGGGGGAAGGACCGGGGAGCTGTTTTTT.

The genes are TRBV2 and TRBJ2-3, with D hard to call. The germline CDR1 and CDR2 sequences are SNHLY and FYNNEI. The ends were cut back, 0 bases at V and 1 base at J, with 8 bases in the middle. This CDR3 has 15 residues. CDR3: CASSEALLGTDTQYF. The CDR3 region has the DNA TGTGCCAGCAGTGAAGCGCTTCTAGGCACAGATACGCAGTATTTT.

The chain combines TRBV7-8 with TRBJ2-7; possible D gene TRBD2, 5 bases. The CDR3 totals 14 residues. In germline, CDR1 is SGHVS, CDR2 FQNEAQ. V was shortened by 10 bases and J by 4 bases, with 20 bases between the two germline ends. Here the CDR3 reads CATQKAVNPYEQYF. CDR3 in DNA: TGTGCCACCCAGAAAGCGGTGAATCCGTACGAGCAGTACTTC.

This clone was counted only a few times. The V and J genes are TRBV11-3 and TRBJ2-1; TRBD2 aligns across 7 bases. Germline CDR1 reads SGHNT; CDR2 reads YENEEA. The CDR3 totals 16 residues. V lost 1 base and J lost 6; bases outside the gene matches: 9. The CDR3 reads CASSLVSGGSGNEQFF. The CDR3 DNA reads TGTGCCAGCAGCTTAGTATCCGGGGGGTCTGGCAATGAGCAGTTCTTC.

The CDR3, as DNA: TGTGCCAGCAGCTCATTAAGTTCAAGACAGGGGGCGACTGGCTACACCTTC. This codes for CASSSLSSRQGATGYTF. J is TRBJ1-2 and V is TRBV7-9, with 10 bases matching TRBD1. This CDR3 spans 17 amino acids. Germline assignment: CDR1 SEHNR and CDR2 FQNEAQ (reference sequence). The junction had 15 bases not matched to a gene; V was cut back by 4 bases and J by 7 bases. The variable domain in full, with the rest retrieved from reference TRBV7-9 and TRBJ1-2, is DTGVSQNPRHKITKRGQNVTFRCDPISEHNRLYWYRQTLGQGPEFLTYFQNEAQLEKSRLLSDRFSAERPKGSFSTLEIQRTEQGDSAMYLCASSSLSSRQGATGYTFGSGTRLTVV.

The genes are TRBV4-3 and TRBJ1-2; 8 nucleotides match TRBD1. Unmatched junction bases numbered 8, after V lost 3 bases and J lost 2 bases. The germline V gene encodes CDR1 LGHNA and CDR2 YSLEER. The CDR3 loop spans 16 amino acids. CDR3 loop: CASSHQGQGRNYGYTF. In nucleotides, the CDR3 is TGCGCCAGCAGCCACCAAGGACAGGGCCGAAACTATGGCTACACCTTC.

This rearrangement joins TRBV27 to TRBJ1-3; D is uncertain. The germline V gene has CDR1 MNHEY and CDR2 SMNVEV (reference sequence). Trimming removed 2 bases at V and 0 bases at J, with 17 bases between. The CDR3 spans 18 residues. CDR3 in DNA: TGTGCCAGCAGTTTACGGGGTGTGGGCAGCCACTCTGGAAACACCATATATTTT. The encoded protein is CASSLRGVGSHSGNTIYF.

This chain uses TRBV7-2 with TRBJ1-1, with 10 bases aligning to TRBD1. The CDR3 runs 13 residues. Germline assignment: CDR1 SGHTA and CDR2 FQGNSA. The trim removed 4 bases at V and 10 bases at J, leaving 6 bases unmatched. CDR3 DNA sequence: TGTGCCAGCAGCTCGACAGGGGGCTACTTAGCTTTCTTT. It is translated as CASSSTGGYLAFF.

This chain uses TRBV7-3 with TRBJ2-2; D is uncertain. CDR3 size: 12 residues. The germline CDR1 and CDR2 sequences are SGHTA and FQGTGA. The germline V and J ends were trimmed by 5 bases and 8 bases, with 9 bases remaining between them. CDR3 in amino acids: CASSLVLGELFF. DNA of the CDR3: TGTGCCAGCAGCCTAGTACTGGGGGAGCTGTTTTTT.

The chain combines TRBV7-9 with TRBJ2-1, with D tentatively TRBD2 (5 bases). The V gene's germline CDR1 is SEHNR and CDR2 FQNEAQ (reference sequence). Deletions cut 4 bases from V and 8 bases from J, with 12 bases between. The CDR3 runs to 13 residues. The CDR3 spells CASSWTQGHEQFF. Written as DNA, the CDR3 is TGTGCCAGCAGCTGGACTCAAGGGCATGAGCAGTTCTTC.

This clone was found once. In DNA, the CDR3 is TGCGCCAGCAGCCAAGATCAGGTGGTCCATGCTGGAAACACCATATATTTT. It yields the protein CASSQDQVVHAGNTIYF. The chain employs TRBV4-1 and TRBJ1-3; D is unresolved. V was clipped by 0 bases and J by 2 bases, with 14 bases between them. The CDR3 is 17 amino acids. Germline V CDR1 and CDR2: MGHRA, YSYEKL.

The rearrangement joins TRBV5-6 to TRBJ1-1; maybe TRBD1 (6 bases). CDR3 length: 16 residues. Deletions cut 3 bases from V and 3 bases from J, with 18 bases between. Germline CDR1 reads SGHDT; CDR2 reads YYEEEE. CDR3 bases: TGTGCCAGCAGCTCTCAGGGGCCTGCCCTACACACTGAAGCTTTCTTT. Translating gives CASSSQGPALHTEAFF.

The rearrangement uses TRBV9 and TRBJ1-4; D possibly corresponds to TRBD1 (5 bases). V dropped 4 bases and J dropped 9 bases, with 7 bases sitting between them. Germline CDR1 reads SGDLS; CDR2 reads YYNGEE. This CDR3 has 11 amino acids. CDR3 sequence (DNA): TGTGCCAGCAGCCAGGGTAAAAAACTGTTTTTT. This translates into CASSQGKKLFF. The whole variable domain, remainder taken from reference TRBV9 and TRBJ1-4, is DSGVTQTPKHLITATGQRVTLRCSPRSGDLSVYWYQQSLDQGLQFLIQYYNGEERAKGNILERFSAQQFPDLHSELNLSSLELGDSALYFCASSQGKKLFFGSGTQLSVL.

This clone occurred a few times. The chain joins TRBV29-1 to TRBJ1-5; 7 bases map to TRBD1. Germline V gives CDR1 SQVTM, CDR2 ANQGSEA. V trimming: 7 bases; J trimming: 2 bases; junction bases outside the gene matches: 5. The CDR3 sequence is 13 residues long. The CDR3 coding sequence is TGCAGCGCAAGCGGACAGGGCAATCAGCCCCAGCATTTT. Residues: CSASGQGNQPQHF. Combining the CDR3 with reference TRBV29-1 and TRBJ1-5 gives the whole variable domain SAVISQKPSRDICQRGTSLTIQCQVDSQVTMMFWYRQQPGQSLTLIATANQGSEATYESGFVIDKFPISRPNLTFSTLTVSNMSPEDSSIYLCSASGQGNQPQHFGDGTRLSIL.

This chain links TRBV10-3 with TRBJ1-5; 8 nucleotides agree with TRBD1. V was pared by 4 bases and J by 6 bases, with 2 bases of the junction left unmatched. The germline V gene has CDR1 ENHRY and CDR2 SYGVKD. This CDR3 has 13 amino acids. The DNA for the CDR3 is TGTGCCATCAGTGGGACAGGGATTCAGCCCCAGCATTTT. Amino acids: CAISGTGIQPQHF.

This chain uses TRBV5-1 with TRBJ2-7; 8 nucleotides align to TRBD1. The CDR3 is 14 residues long. J was trimmed by 0 bases and V by 6 bases; bases with no gene match: 5. Germline CDR1 SGHRS, CDR2 YFSETQ. In DNA, the CDR3 is TGCGCCAGCACCTCCGGGACAGGCTCCTACGAGCAGTACTTC. This gives the protein CASTSGTGSYEQYF.

The chain combines TRBV7-9 with TRBJ1-2; the match to TRBD1 covers 9 bases. Germline CDR1 is SEHNR and CDR2 is FQNEAQ (reference sequence). This CDR3 is 14 amino acids long. Losses at the gene ends were 3 bases for V and 5 bases for J; bases not matched to a gene: 4. The CDR3 bases are TGTGCCAGCAGCTTTACCGGGACAGGGTATGGCTACACCTTC. Protein product: CASSFTGTGYGYTF.

This chain connects TRBV19 to TRBJ2-3, with D possibly TRBD2 on 6 matching bases. CDR1 is LNHDA and CDR2 is SQIVND in the germline V gene (reference sequence). V was cut by 5 bases and J by 0 bases, with 15 bases left in between. The CDR3 is made up of 16 amino acids. CDR3 coding DNA: TGTGCCAGTAGTCCTCGAGGAGGGAGAAGCACAGATACGCAGTATTTT. Translating gives CASSPRGGRSTDTQYF.

The V gene is TRBV7-6, the J gene TRBJ1-1, with TRBD1 matching 7 bases. The trim removed 0 bases at V and 5 bases at J, leaving 12 bases unmatched. The CDR3 spans 17 residues. The germline V gene encodes CDR1 SGHVS and CDR2 FNYEAQ. CDR3 DNA: TGTGCCAGCAGCTTAGCCAAACTCGAGGGGGCGAATACTGAAGCTTTCTTT. Its translation is CASSLAKLEGANTEAFF.

This rearrangement joins TRBV4-3 to TRBJ1-1, with TRBD1 as a possible D gene (6 bases). Trimming cost V 0 bases and J 0 bases, with 17 bases left between them. The CDR3 loop spans 18 amino acids. CDR1 and CDR2 from the germline V gene are LGHNA and YSLEER. CDR3 protein: CASSQDLAFGDMNTEAFF. In DNA form, the CDR3 reads TGCGCCAGCAGCCAAGATCTCGCTTTTGGGGACATGAACACTGAAGCTTTCTTT.